The source of this T cell receptor (beta chain) is a study of Graves' ophthalmopathy and Graves' hyperthyroidism. This CDR3 is 13 amino acids long. CDR1 SGHRS and CDR2 YFSETQ come from the germline V gene. Overall study findings and caveats: Ophthalmopathy progression was predicted with around 71% sensitivity and 72.22% specificity.

Newly diagnosed hyperthyroidism donors, aged 18 to 65, duration under 2 months. CDR3 regions of TCR beta were amplified from RNA transcripts. In the first round, RT-PCR was carried out with HTBI primers, and a multiplex PCR formed the second round. TCRdb re-derived calls from the multiplex PCR reads in MiXCR, one entry per CDR3 protein. The sample shows 560,000 or so distinct CDR3 sequences, under 45% of them seen only once. In the case of this clonotype: Its antigen is not identified. Relative to the germline gene, one junction end is altered; a read error may explain this.

The sequence came from an adult man with Graves' hyperthyroidism. V gene TRBV5-1 combines with J gene TRBJ2-7; D perhaps matches TRBD2 (5 bases). Sequenced: peripheral blood or thyroid tissue (not recorded which). The CDR3 DNA reads as TGTGCCAGCAGCTCGGAGGTGGGGAATGAGCAGTACTTC. Its protein product is CASSSEVGNEQYF.